The rows below give T cell receptor beta chains drawn from one sample of a study of blood T cells in healthy people across ages. TCRdb re-derived calls from the 5' RACE reads in MiXCR, one entry per CDR3 protein. Of roughly 1,700,000 distinct CDR3 sequences in the sample, 28% were seen once. The sample was blood. These receptors were taken from a woman aged 30 to 39 in good health. Each CDR3 is given with its conserved first and last residue. A D gene is named only where the DNA matches it firmly. A row's size may be missing; if present it is once, few, many or a size class.

cdr3_aa cdr3_nt j_call v_call clone_size d_call
CASSPQVGGTEAFF TGTGCCAGCAGCCCCCAAGTCGGAGGGACTGAAGCTTTCTTT TRBJ1-1 TRBV9 few .
CASSAGPRGSSYNEQYF TGTGCCAGCAGCGCGGGACCAAGGGGTAGCTCCTACAATGAGCAGTACTTC TRBJ2-7 TRBV7-3 few .
CASSSPSRGTQPQRGYTF TGTGCCAGCAGTTCTCCCTCGAGAGGGACTCAGCCTCAGAGGGGCTACACCTTC TRBJ1-2 TRBV6-5 . .
CSARDSGVSGELFF TGCAGTGCTAGAGATAGCGGGGTTTCCGGGGAGCTGTTTTTT TRBJ2-2 TRBV20-1 . TRBD2
CASSNRITYEQYF TGTGCCAGCAGCAACAGGATAACCTACGAGCAGTACTTC TRBJ2-7 TRBV6-2/TRBV6-3 few .
CASSATGSSNEKLFF TGTGCCAGCAGTGCAACAGGGTCCTCTAATGAAAAACTGTTTTTT TRBJ1-4 TRBV6-1 few .
CASSSAGRIVYEQYF TGTGCCAGCAGTTCAGCGGGACGTATCGTCTACGAGCAGTACTTC TRBJ2-7 TRBV28 . TRBD2
CASSTQGTPGLEQFF TGTGCCAGCAGTACCCAAGGGACGCCTGGGTTGGAGCAGTTCTTC TRBJ2-1 TRBV6-5 few .
CSVERGWSDTQYF TGCAGCGTTGAACGGGGTTGGTCGGATACGCAGTATTTT TRBJ2-3 TRBV29-1 . .
CASSVSSGVTDTQYF TGTGCCAGCAGCGTCTCTAGCGGAGTCACAGATACGCAGTATTTT TRBJ2-3 TRBV9 . TRBD2
CASSVVRDEQYF TGTGCCAGCAGCGTAGTAAGGGATGAGCAGTACTTC TRBJ2-7 TRBV9 few .
CASRLQTGANVLTF TGTGCCAGCAGGTTGCAAACTGGGGCCAACGTCCTGACTTTC TRBJ2-6 TRBV12-3/TRBV12-4 . .
CAWSSTGKPNTGELFF TGTGCCTGGAGTAGCACAGGGAAACCGAACACCGGGGAGCTGTTTTTT TRBJ2-2 TRBV30 . .
CASSLLSSGSTDTQYF TGTGCCAGCAGCTTACTGTCTAGCGGATCGACAGATACGCAGTATTTT TRBJ2-3 TRBV11-2 once TRBD2
CSVEAGYEEYF TGCAGCGTTGAGGCGGGCTACGAGGAGTACTTC TRBJ2-5 TRBV29-1 . .
CASSLREGRGTGELFF TGCGCCAGCAGCCTTCGGGAGGGCCGAGGCACCGGGGAGCTGTTTTTT TRBJ2-2 TRBV4-1 few TRBD2
CASSLGTQVNTEAFF TGTGCCAGCAGCTTAGGGACTCAAGTCAACACTGAAGCTTTCTTT TRBJ1-1 TRBV7-8 many .
CASSLDTGPQFF TGTGCCAGCAGCTTAGATACAGGGCCGCAGTTCTTC TRBJ2-1 TRBV7-9 many .
CASSPRGRETQYF TGTGCCAGCAGCCCGCGGGGACGAGAGACCCAGTACTTC TRBJ2-5 TRBV7-9 many .
CASSLVPGQNYEQYF TGTGCCAGCAGTTTAGTGCCGGGACAAAACTACGAGCAGTACTTC TRBJ2-7 TRBV12-3/TRBV12-4 few .
CASSSQARAGQNEKRFF TGTGCCAGCAGTAGCCAAGCGAGGGCAGGCCAGAATGAAAAACGGTTTTTT TRBJ1-4 TRBV28 . .
CATSDLTSGGANEQFF TGTGCCACCAGTGACCTTACTAGCGGGGGGGCGAATGAGCAGTTCTTC TRBJ2-1 TRBV24-1 many TRBD2
CSAPRGSEAFF TGCAGTGCCCCAAGGGGGAGTGAAGCTTTCTTT TRBJ1-1 TRBV20-1 few .
CASSATGDETQYF TGTGCCAGTAGTGCTACAGGGGACGAGACCCAGTACTTC TRBJ2-5 TRBV19 . TRBD1
CAAADGTYEQYF TGTGCCGCAGCGGACGGAACCTACGAGCAGTACTTC TRBJ2-7 TRBV10-3 many .
CATNRTVSEEQYF TGTGCCACCAACAGGACAGTCAGCGAGGAGCAGTACTTC TRBJ2-5 TRBV15 . .
CSAARWGRGVVEQYF TGCAGTGCTGCCCGCTGGGGGAGAGGAGTGGTCGAGCAGTACTTC TRBJ2-7 TRBV20-1 . .
CASSQGRSGSSYNEQFF TGTGCCAGCAGCCAAGGACGCAGCGGGAGCTCCTACAATGAGCAGTTCTTC TRBJ2-1 TRBV14 few TRBD2
CASSYSSSGNYNEQFF TGTGCCAGCAGTTACTCTAGTAGCGGGAACTACAATGAGCAGTTCTTC TRBJ2-1 TRBV6-5 few TRBD2
CASSYGHSSYEQYF TGTGCCAGCAGCTACGGACATAGCTCCTACGAGCAGTACTTC TRBJ2-7 TRBV6-5 few .
CASSLVLGQANYEQYF TGTGCCAGCAGTTTAGTGTTGGGACAGGCAAACTACGAGCAGTACTTC TRBJ2-7 TRBV28 . TRBD1
CASRALGQGPHLTQYF TGTGCCAGCAGGGCCCTTGGACAGGGCCCTCATTTGACCCAGTACTTC TRBJ2-5 TRBV27 . TRBD1
CTSSYSELATEAFF TGTACCAGCAGTTACTCAGAACTGGCCACTGAAGCTTTCTTT TRBJ1-1 TRBV6-6 . .
CATSEGANQPQHF TGTGCCACCAGTGAGGGGGCGAATCAGCCCCAGCATTTT TRBJ1-5 TRBV24-1 few .
CSAESHHNEQFF TGCAGTGCGGAGAGCCATCACAATGAGCAGTTCTTC TRBJ2-1 TRBV20-1 . .
CASNRVGNTGELFF TGTGCCAGCAACAGAGTCGGAAACACCGGGGAGCTGTTTTTT TRBJ2-2 TRBV7-2 few .
CASSQGPGPRSYEQYF TGTGCCAGCAGCCAAGGTCCAGGGCCAAGATCCTACGAGCAGTACTTC TRBJ2-7 TRBV14 . .
CASSQDLAGDKETQYF TGTGCCAGCAGCCAAGATCTCGCGGGAGATAAAGAGACCCAGTACTTC TRBJ2-5 TRBV14 few TRBD2
CASSLGGQGETEAFF TGTGCCAGCAGCTTGGGAGGACAGGGGGAAACTGAAGCTTTCTTT TRBJ1-1 TRBV5-5 . TRBD1